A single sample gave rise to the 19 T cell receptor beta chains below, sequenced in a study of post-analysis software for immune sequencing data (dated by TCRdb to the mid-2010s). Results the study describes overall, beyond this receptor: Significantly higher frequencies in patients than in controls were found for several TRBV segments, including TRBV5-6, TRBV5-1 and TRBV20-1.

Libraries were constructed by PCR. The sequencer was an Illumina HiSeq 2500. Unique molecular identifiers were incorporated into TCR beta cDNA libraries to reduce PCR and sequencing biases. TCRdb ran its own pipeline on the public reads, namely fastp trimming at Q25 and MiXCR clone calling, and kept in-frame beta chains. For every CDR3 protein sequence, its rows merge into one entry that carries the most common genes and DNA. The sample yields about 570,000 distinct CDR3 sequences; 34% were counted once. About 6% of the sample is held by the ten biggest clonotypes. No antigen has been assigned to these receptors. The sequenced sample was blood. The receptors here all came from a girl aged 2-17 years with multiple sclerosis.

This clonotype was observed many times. In DNA form, the CDR3 reads TGCGCCAGCAGCCAAGATTGGCGGGGGGCAGGTGAGCAGTTCTTC. This gives the protein CASSQDWRGAGEQFF. The V call is TRBV4-1, the J call TRBJ2-1; 8 nucleotides line up with TRBD2. The germline CDR1 and CDR2 sequences are MGHRA and YSYEKL. The CDR3 runs to 15 residues. J gave up 9 bases and V 0 bases, and 7 bases lay outside the gene matches.

CDR3 sequence reads: CASSPMGLAGGGEQFF. The CDR3 coding sequence is TGTGCCAGCAGCCCAATGGGACTAGCGGGAGGGGGTGAGCAGTTCTTC. The J gene is TRBJ2-1, the V gene TRBV5-6, with 16 bases aligning to TRBD2. This CDR3 contains 16 residues. Germline lookup yields CDR1 SGHDT and CDR2 YYEEEE. The junction had 7 bases not matched to a gene; V was cut back by 4 bases and J by 9 bases. Supplemented by reference TRBV5-6 and TRBJ2-1, the full variable domain reads DAGVTQSPTHLIKTRGQQVTLRCSPKSGHDTVSWYQQALGQGPQFIFQYYEEEERQRGNFPDRFSGHQFPNYSSELNVNALLLGDSALYLCASSPMGLAGGGEQFFGPGTRLTVL.

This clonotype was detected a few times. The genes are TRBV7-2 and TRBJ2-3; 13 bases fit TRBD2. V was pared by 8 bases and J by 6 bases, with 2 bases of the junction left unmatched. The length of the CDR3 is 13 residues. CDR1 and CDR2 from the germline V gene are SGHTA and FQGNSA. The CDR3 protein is CASATSGRDTQYF. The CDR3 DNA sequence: TGTGCCAGCGCGACTAGCGGGAGGGATACGCAGTATTTT.

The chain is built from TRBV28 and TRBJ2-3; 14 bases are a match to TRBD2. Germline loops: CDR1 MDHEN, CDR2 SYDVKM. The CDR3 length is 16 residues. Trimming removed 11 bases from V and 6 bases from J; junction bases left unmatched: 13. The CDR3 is CALSPTSGGATDTQYF. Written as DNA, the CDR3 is TGTGCCCTCAGTCCGACTAGCGGGGGGGCCACGGATACGCAGTATTTT.

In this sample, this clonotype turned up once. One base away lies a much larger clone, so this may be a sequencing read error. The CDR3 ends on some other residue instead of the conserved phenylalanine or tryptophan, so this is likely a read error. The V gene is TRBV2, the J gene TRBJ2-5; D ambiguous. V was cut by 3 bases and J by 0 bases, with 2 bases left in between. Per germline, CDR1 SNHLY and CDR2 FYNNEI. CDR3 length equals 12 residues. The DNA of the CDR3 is TGTGCCAGCAGTGAGAACCAAGAGACCCAGTACTCC. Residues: CASSENQETQYS.

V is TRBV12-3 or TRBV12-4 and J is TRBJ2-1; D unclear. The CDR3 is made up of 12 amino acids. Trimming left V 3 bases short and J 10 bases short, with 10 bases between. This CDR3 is CASSFVPFEQFF. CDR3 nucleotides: TGTGCCAGCAGTTTTGTCCCCTTCGAGCAGTTCTTC.

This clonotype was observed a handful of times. CDR3 in DNA: TGCGCCAGCAGTCGGGACGGCCCCCGTGGCACTGAAGCTTTCTTT. Translation: CASSRDGPRGTEAFF. V and J are TRBV5-1 and TRBJ1-1; D may be TRBD1 (5 bases). CDR1 is SGHRS and CDR2 is YFSETQ in the germline V gene. The CDR3 spans 15 residues. V gave up 5 bases and J gave up 4 bases, with 18 bases separating them.

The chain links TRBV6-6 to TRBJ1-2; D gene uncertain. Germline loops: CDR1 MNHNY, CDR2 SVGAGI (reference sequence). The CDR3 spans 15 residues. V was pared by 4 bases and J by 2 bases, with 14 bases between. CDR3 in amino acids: CASSLPRTQNYGYTF. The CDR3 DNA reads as TGTGCCAGCAGTTTACCCAGGACCCAGAACTATGGCTACACCTTC.

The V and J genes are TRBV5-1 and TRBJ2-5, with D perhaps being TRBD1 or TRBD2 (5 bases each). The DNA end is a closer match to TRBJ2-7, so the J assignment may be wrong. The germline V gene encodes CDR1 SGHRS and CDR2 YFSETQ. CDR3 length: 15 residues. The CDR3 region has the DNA TGCGCCAGCAGCTCCGGGACGGCACCTTCCTACGAGCAGTACTTC. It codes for CASSSGTAPSYEQYF.

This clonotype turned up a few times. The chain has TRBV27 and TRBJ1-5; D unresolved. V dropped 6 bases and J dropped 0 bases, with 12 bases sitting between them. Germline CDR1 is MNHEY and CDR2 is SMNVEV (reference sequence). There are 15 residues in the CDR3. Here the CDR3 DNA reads TGTGCCAGCAGCCTTACTGACGGTAGCAATCAGCCCCAGCATTTT. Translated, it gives CASSLTDGSNQPQHF.

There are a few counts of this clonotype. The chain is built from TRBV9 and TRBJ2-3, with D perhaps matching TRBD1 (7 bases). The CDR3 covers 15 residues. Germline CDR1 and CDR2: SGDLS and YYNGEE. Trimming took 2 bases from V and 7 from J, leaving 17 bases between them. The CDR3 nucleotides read TGTGCCAGCAGCGTCAGCCCGACAGGGAGGAATACGCAGTATTTT. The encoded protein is CASSVSPTGRNTQYF.

The CDR3 DNA reads TGTGCCAGCAGTCGAACGCGGGAGCAGTACTTC. Translating it yields CASSRTREQYF. The chain couples TRBV12-3 or TRBV12-4 to TRBJ2-7, with D hard to call. V dropped 5 bases and J dropped 7 bases, with 9 bases sitting between them. The CDR3 has 11 amino acids.

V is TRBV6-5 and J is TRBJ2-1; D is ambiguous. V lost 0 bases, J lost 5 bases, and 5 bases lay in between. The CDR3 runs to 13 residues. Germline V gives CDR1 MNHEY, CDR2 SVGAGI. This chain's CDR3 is CASSYSINNEQFF. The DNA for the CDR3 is TGTGCCAGCAGTTACTCGATAAACAATGAGCAGTTCTTC.

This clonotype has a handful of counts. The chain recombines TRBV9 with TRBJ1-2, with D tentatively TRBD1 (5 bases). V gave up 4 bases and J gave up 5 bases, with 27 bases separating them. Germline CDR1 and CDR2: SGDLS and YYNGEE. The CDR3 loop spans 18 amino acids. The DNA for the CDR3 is TGTGCCAGCAGCTATGGGAGTTTGTGGCAGGGAAGTTCATATGGCTACACCTTC. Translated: CASSYGSLWQGSSYGYTF. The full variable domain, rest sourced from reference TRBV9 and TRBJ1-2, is DSGVTQTPKHLITATGQRVTLRCSPRSGDLSVYWYQQSLDQGLQFLIQYYNGEERAKGNILERFSAQQFPDLHSELNLSSLELGDSALYFCASSYGSLWQGSSYGYTFGSGTRLTVV.

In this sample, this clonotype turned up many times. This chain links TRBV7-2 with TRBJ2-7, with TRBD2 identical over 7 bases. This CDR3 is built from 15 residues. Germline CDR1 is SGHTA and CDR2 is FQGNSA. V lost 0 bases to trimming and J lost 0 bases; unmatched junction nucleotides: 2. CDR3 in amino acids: CASSLAGGSSYEQYF. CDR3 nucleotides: TGTGCCAGCAGCTTAGCGGGGGGGAGCTCCTACGAGCAGTACTTC.

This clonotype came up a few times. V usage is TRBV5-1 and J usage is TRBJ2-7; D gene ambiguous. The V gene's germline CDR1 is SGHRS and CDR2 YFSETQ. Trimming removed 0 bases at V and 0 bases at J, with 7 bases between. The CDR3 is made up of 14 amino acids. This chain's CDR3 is CASSLDSTSYEQYF. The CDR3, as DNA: TGCGCCAGCAGCTTGGACAGCACCTCCTACGAGCAGTACTTC.

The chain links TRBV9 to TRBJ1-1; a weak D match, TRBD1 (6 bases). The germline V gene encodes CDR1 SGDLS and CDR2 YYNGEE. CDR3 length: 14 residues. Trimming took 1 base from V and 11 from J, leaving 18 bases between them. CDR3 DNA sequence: TGTGCCAGCAGCGTAAGGGACACTACCTTCCCGGCTTTCTTT. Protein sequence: CASSVRDTTFPAFF.

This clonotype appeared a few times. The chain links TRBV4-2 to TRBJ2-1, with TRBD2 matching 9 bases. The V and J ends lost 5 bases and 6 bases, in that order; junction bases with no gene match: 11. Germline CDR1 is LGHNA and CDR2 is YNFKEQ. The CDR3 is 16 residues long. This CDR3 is CASSSSEAGGVNEQFF. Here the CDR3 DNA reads TGTGCCAGCAGCTCCTCAGAAGCGGGGGGCGTCAATGAGCAGTTCTTC.

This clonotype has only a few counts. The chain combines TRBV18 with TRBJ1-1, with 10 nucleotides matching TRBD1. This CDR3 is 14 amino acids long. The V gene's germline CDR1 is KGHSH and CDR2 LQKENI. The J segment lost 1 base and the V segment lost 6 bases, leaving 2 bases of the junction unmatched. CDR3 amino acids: CASSRQGANTEAFF. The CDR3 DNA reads TGTGCCAGCTCCCGACAGGGGGCGAACACTGAAGCTTTCTTT.